The rows below give T cell receptor beta chains drawn from one sample of a study of control samples from healthy donors and cancer patients. The data were produced by immunoSEQ multiplex PCR, yet TCRdb's version contains in-frame clones alone and is incomplete. The sample includes 40,000 to 55,000 clones, roughly 89% of them seen just once. Source material: PBMCs. The origin of the receptors is a man aged 40-50 years with colorectal cancer. Each CDR3 is given without its conserved first and last residue. D genes are given only for firm matches.

d_call	j_call	v_call	cdr3_aa
-	TRBJ2-1	TRBV3-1/TRBV3-2	ASSPNHGNEQF
-	TRBJ2-2	TRBV4-1	ASSQGEWHNTGELF
-	TRBJ1-3	TRBV30	AWSGGHGNTIY
TRBD1	TRBJ2-7	TRBV7-9	ASSLGTGGGYEQY
-	TRBJ2-2	TRBV24-1	ATSESNYLAGELF
TRBD2	TRBJ2-5	TRBV4-1	ASSTLAGGLAQY
-	TRBJ2-5	TRBV3-1/TRBV3-2	ASSRPRVKETQY
-	TRBJ2-4	TRBV7-9	ASSLVPEAKNIQY
-	TRBJ2-7	TRBV4-3	ASSPDTLGRYEQY
TRBD2	TRBJ2-3	TRBV7-8	ASSSNVGLAGVAQY
TRBD2	TRBJ2-7	TRBV5-1	ASSLGTSFSGEQY
-	TRBJ1-1	TRBV6-5	ASSYLGTEAF
-	TRBJ2-7	TRBV5-5	ASSPGDSYEQY
TRBD2	TRBJ2-2	TRBV18	ASSLRGEGSTGELF
-	TRBJ2-7	TRBV5-6	ASSLEWVSPYEQY
TRBD2	TRBJ2-1	TRBV4-3	ASSPGGLAGIYGNEQF
TRBD1	TRBJ2-1	TRBV6-2/TRBV6-3	ASSLDRANEQF
-	TRBJ2-2	TRBV9	ASSVDPRTQSVVF
-	TRBJ2-3	TRBV5-1	ASSLEWTTPPTADTQY
TRBD1	TRBJ2-1	TRBV5-1	ASSLGGTGVYNEQF
-	TRBJ2-1	TRBV2	ASPGIEQF
-	TRBJ2-2	TRBV2	GTRGNTGELF
TRBD1	TRBJ2-2	TRBV6-4	ATATGEDTGELF
TRBD1	TRBJ2-7	TRBV27	ASSSRGSRGSYEQY
-	TRBJ2-5	TRBV2	ASSGHRELPYQETQY
-	TRBJ1-1	TRBV7-9	ASSPWGQGERWSTEAF
-	TRBJ2-3	TRBV4-3	ASSQENTYTQY
-	TRBJ1-5	TRBV5-5	ASSLYGTSAGSPQH
-	TRBJ2-2	TRBV15	ATSRDLGLGATRELF
-	TRBJ1-1	TRBV30	AWSPGEAWFAEAF
-	TRBJ2-3	TRBV12-3/TRBV12-4	ASSLHTDTQY
-	TRBJ2-7	TRBV19	ASSTPANSYEQY
-	TRBJ2-3	TRBV6-1	ASSEIGTDTQY
-	TRBJ2-7	TRBV6-6	ASSGTFETYEQY
TRBD2	TRBJ2-1	TRBV4-1	ASSPFSGRALYNEQF
TRBD1	TRBJ1-2	TRBV12-5	ASGLPTGYNYGYT
-	TRBJ2-1	TRBV7-9	ASTSTYNEQF
-	TRBJ1-1	TRBV7-9	ASSTLTTEAF
-	TRBJ1-3	TRBV5-1	ASSSDWGISGNTIY
-	TRBJ1-1	TRBV6-6	ASSYSGGPTEAF
TRBD2	TRBJ2-1	TRBV14	ASSRGSTSGRRYNEQF
TRBD2	TRBJ2-6	TRBV7-2	ASSLSGGAGGANVLT
-	TRBJ1-4	TRBV5-1	ASSHRGSGEKLF
TRBD2	TRBJ2-7	TRBV7-2	ASSLWTSGIYEQY
-	TRBJ1-1	TRBV7-3	ASSLGGSNTEAF
TRBD2	TRBJ2-7	TRBV19	ATISRDYLYEQY
-	TRBJ2-3	TRBV7-9	ASSLFPDTQY
TRBD2	TRBJ2-1	TRBV25-1	ASSVTSGYNEQF
-	TRBJ2-1	TRBV9	ASSVGGRGSNEQF
TRBD2	TRBJ2-1	TRBV6-5	ASSSWTSGNEQF